This T cell receptor (beta chain) was captured by sequencing in a study of shared T cell receptors in the human thymus. Sequencing used immunoSEQ multiplex PCR; TCRdb keeps in-frame clones, though not all of them. This sample has hundreds of thousands of clones, with roughly 90% found just once. The CDR3 loop spans 17 amino acids. CDR1 and CDR2 from the germline V gene are MGHRA and YSYEKL. V shed 3 bases and J 4 bases; nucleotides not matched to a gene: 9. This same sample was also taken into another study, of human thymus T cells. Turning to that study: Usage of V and J genes appeared biased in thymic and blood repertoires.

Sequenced sample: thymocytes. This chain uses TRBV4-1 with TRBJ2-1, with 10 nucleotides matching TRBD2. The receptor was isolated from a boy under three years old with a congenital heart defect. CDR3 sequence reads: CASSQLTGTSVYNEQFF. The CDR3 DNA sequence: TGCGCCAGCAGCCAGCTTACCGGGACTAGCGTATACAATGAGCAGTTCTTC.